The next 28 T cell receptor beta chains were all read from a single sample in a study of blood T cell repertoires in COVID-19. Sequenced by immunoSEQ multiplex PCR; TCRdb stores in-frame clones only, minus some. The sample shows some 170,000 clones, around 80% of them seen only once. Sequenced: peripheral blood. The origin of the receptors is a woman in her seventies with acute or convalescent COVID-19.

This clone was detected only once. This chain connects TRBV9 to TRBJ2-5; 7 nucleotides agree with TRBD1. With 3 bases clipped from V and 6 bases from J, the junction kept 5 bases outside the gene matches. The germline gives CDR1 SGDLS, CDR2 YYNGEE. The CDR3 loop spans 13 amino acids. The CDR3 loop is CASSETGRKTQYF. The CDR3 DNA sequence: TGTGCCAGCAGCGAGACAGGGAGAAAGACCCAGTACTTC.

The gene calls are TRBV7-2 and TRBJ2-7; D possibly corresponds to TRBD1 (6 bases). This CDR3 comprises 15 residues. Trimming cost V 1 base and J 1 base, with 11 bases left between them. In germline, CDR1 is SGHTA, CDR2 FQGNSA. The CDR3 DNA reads TGTGCCAGCAGCTTAGAGGCAGGGACATCCTACGAGCAGTACTTC. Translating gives CASSLEAGTSYEQYF.

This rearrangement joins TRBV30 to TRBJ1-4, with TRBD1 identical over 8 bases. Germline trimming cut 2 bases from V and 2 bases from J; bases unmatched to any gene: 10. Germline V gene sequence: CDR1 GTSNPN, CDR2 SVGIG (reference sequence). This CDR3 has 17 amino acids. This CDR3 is CAWSRQGSTWTNEKLFF. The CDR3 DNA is TGTGCCTGGAGTCGACAGGGGAGTACTTGGACTAATGAAAAACTGTTTTTT. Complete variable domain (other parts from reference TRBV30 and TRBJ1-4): SQTIHQWPATLVQPVGSPLSLECTVEGTSNPNLYWYRQAAGRGLQLLFYSVGIGQISSEVPQNLSASRPQDRQFILSSKKLLLSDSGFYLCAWSRQGSTWTNEKLFFGSGTQLSVL.

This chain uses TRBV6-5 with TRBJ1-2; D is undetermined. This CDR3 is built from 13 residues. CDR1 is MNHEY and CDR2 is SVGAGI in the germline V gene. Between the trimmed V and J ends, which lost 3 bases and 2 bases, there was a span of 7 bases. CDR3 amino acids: CASSYVSNYGYTF. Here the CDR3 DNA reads TGTGCCAGCAGTTATGTGTCGAACTATGGCTACACCTTC.

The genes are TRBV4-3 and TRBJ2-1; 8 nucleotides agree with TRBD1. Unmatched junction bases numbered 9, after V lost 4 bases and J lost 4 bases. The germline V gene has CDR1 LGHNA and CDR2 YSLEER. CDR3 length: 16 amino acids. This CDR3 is CASSPTGDLLYNEQFF. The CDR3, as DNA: TGCGCCAGCAGCCCGACAGGGGATCTACTGTACAATGAGCAGTTCTTC.

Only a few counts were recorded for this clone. The CDR3, as DNA: TGTGCCAGCTCACCACCGGATCCAGGGTCGGGGCAGTACTTC. This codes for CASSPPDPGSGQYF. The chain employs TRBV18 and TRBJ2-7; D is perhaps TRBD1 (5 bases). The V gene lost 0 bases and the J gene lost 9 bases, with 15 bases spanning the gap. Looked up from germline, CDR1 is KGHSH and CDR2 is LQKENI. The CDR3 runs 14 residues.

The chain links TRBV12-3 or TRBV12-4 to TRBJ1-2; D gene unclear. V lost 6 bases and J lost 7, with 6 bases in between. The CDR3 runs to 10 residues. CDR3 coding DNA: TGTGCCAGCAGCGAGGGTGGCTACACCTTC. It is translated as CASSEGGYTF.

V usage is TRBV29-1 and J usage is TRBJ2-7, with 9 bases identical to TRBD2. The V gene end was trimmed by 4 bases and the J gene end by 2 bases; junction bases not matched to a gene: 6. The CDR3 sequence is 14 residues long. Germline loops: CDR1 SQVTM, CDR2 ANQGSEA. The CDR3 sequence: CSVAPSGVAYEQYF. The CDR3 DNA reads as TGCAGCGTTGCCCCTAGCGGGGTGGCCTACGAGCAGTACTTC.

CDR3 coding DNA: TGTGCCTGGAGTCCCCTCGGGGTGGGTCAGCCCCAGCATTTT. This sequence encodes CAWSPLGVGQPQHF. The chain is built from TRBV30 and TRBJ1-5; the D is unclear. Germline V gene lookup returns CDR1 GTSNPN and CDR2 SVGIG (reference sequence). The length of the CDR3 is 14 residues. V shed 2 bases and J shed 6 bases, with 14 bases lying between them.

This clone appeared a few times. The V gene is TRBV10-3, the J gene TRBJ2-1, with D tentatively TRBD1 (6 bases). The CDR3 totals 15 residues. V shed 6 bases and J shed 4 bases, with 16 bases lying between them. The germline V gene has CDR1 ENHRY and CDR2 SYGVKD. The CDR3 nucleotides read TGTGCCATCAGAAATGGCAGGACAGAATACAATGAGCAGTTCTTC. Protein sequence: CAIRNGRTEYNEQFF.

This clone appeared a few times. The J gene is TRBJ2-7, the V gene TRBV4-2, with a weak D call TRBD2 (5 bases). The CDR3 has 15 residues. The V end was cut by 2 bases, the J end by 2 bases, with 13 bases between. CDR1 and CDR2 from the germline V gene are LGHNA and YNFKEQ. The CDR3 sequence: CASSQQSGNTYEQYF. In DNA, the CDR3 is TGTGCCAGCAGCCAACAATCCGGGAATACCTACGAGCAGTACTTC.

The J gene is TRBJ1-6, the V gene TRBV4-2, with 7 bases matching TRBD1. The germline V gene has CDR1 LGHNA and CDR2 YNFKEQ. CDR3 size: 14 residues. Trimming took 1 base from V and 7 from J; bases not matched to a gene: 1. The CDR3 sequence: CASSQGDRNSPLHF. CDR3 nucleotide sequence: TGTGCCAGCAGCCAAGGGGACAGAAATTCACCCCTCCACTTT.

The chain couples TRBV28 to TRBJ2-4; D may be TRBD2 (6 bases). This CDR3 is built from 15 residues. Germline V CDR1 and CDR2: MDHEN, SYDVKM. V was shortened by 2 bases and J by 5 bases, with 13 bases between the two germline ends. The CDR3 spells CASSLQSGSQNIQYF. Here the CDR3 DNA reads TGTGCCAGCAGTTTACAGAGCGGGTCCCAAAACATTCAGTACTTC.

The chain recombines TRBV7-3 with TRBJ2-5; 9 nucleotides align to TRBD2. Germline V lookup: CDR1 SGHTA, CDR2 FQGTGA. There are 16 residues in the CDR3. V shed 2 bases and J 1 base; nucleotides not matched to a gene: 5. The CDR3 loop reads CASSLGLAGIQETQYF. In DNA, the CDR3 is TGTGCCAGCAGCTTAGGGCTAGCGGGAATCCAAGAGACCCAGTACTTC.

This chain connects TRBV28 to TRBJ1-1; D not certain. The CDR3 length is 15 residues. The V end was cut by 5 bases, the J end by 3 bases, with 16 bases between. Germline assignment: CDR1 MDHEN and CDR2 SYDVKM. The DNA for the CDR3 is TGTGCCAGCAGTCCCAGTGTGAGGTCGGACACTGAAGCTTTCTTT. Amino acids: CASSPSVRSDTEAFF.

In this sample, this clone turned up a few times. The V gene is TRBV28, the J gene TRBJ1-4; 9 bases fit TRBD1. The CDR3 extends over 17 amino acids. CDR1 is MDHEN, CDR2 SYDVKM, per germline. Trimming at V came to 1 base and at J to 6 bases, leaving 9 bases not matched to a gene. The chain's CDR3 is CASSLFPGTGIYEKLFF. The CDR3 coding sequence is TGTGCCAGCAGTTTATTCCCAGGGACAGGGATTTATGAAAAACTGTTTTTT.

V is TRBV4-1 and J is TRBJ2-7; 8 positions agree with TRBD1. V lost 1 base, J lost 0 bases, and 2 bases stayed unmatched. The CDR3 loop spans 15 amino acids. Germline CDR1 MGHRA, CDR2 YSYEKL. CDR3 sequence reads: CASSQGQGISYEQYF. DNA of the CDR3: TGCGCCAGCAGCCAAGGACAGGGGATCTCCTACGAGCAGTACTTC.

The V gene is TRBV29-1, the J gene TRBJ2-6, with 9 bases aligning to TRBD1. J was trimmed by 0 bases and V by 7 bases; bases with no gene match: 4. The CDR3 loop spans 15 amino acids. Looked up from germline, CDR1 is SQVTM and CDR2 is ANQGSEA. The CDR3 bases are TGCAGCGCCGGGACAGGGAGCTCTGGGGCCAACGTCCTGACTTTC. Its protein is CSAGTGSSGANVLTF.

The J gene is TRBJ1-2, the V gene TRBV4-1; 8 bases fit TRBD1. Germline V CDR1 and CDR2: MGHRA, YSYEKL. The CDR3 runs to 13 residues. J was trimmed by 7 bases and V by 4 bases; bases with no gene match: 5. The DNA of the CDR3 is TGCGCCAGCAGCCTGGACAGGGATCTTGGCTACACCTTC. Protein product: CASSLDRDLGYTF.

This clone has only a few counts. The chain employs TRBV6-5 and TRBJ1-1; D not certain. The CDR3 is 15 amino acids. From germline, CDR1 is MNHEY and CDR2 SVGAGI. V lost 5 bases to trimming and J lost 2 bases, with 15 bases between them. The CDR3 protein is CASSQPAGGNTEAFF. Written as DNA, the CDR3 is TGTGCCAGCAGTCAGCCGGCGGGCGGAAACACTGAAGCTTTCTTT.

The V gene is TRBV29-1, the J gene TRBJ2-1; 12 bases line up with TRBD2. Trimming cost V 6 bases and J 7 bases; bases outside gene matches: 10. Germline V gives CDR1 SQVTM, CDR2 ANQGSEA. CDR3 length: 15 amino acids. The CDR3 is CSVEPGTSGWNEQFF. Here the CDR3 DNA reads TGCAGCGTCGAGCCCGGGACTAGCGGGTGGAATGAGCAGTTCTTC.

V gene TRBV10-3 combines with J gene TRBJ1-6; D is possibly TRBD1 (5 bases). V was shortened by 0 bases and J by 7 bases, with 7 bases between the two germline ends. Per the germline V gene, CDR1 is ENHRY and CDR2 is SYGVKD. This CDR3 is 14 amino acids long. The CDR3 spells CAISESGGNSPLHF. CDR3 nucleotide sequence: TGTGCCATCAGTGAGTCGGGGGGGAATTCACCCCTCCACTTT.

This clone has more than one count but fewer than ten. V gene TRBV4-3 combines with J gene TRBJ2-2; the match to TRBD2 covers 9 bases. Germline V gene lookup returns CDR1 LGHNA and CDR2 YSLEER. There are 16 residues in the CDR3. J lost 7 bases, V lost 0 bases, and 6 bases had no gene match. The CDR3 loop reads CASSQDSGRRVGELFF. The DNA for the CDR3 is TGCGCCAGCAGCCAAGATAGCGGGAGAAGGGTCGGGGAGCTGTTTTTT.

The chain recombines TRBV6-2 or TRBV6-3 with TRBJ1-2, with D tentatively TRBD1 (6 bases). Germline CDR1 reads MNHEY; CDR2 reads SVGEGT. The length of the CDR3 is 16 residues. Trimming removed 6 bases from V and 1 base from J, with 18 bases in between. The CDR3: CASSEKQGSFNYGYTF. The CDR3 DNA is TGTGCCAGCAGCGAAAAACAGGGCAGCTTTAACTATGGCTACACCTTC.

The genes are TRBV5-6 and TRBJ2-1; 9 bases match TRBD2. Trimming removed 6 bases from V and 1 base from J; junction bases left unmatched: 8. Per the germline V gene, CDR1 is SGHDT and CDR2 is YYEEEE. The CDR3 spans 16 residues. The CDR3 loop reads CASTVAGVPSYNEQFF. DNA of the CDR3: TGTGCCAGCACCGTAGCGGGAGTACCTTCCTACAATGAGCAGTTCTTC.

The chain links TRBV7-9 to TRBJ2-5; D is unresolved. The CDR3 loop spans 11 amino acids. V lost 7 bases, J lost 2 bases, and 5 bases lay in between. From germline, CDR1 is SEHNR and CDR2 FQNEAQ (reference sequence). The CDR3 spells CASTPQETQYF. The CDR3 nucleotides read TGTGCCAGCACCCCGCAAGAGACCCAGTACTTC. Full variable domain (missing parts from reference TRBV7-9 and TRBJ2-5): DTGVSQNPRHKITKRGQNVTFRCDPISEHNRLYWYRQTLGQGPEFLTYFQNEAQLEKSRLLSDRFSAERPKGSFSTLEIQRTEQGDSAMYLCASTPQETQYFGPGTRLLVL.

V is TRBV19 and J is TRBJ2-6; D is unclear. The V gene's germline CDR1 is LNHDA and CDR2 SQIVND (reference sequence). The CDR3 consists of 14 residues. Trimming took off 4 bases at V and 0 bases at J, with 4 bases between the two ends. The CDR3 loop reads CASSRGSGANVLTF. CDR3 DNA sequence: TGTGCCAGTAGTAGAGGCTCTGGGGCCAACGTCCTGACTTTC.

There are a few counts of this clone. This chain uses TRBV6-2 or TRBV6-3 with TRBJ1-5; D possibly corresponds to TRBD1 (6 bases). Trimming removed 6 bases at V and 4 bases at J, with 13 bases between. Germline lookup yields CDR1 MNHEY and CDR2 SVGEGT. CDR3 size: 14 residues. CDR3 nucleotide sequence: TGTGCCAGCAGCCGCGACAGGCAAAATCAGCCCCAGCATTTT. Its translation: CASSRDRQNQPQHF.